The 29 T cell receptor beta chains in this list originate from one sample, sequenced in a study of blood T cell repertoires in COVID-19. Clones were sequenced by immunoSEQ multiplex PCR, and TCRdb holds only the in-frame ones, with some missing. The sample holds about 76,000 clones, roughly four fifths seen once. The sample consisted of peripheral blood. Receptors were obtained from a man between 65 and 85 years old with acute or convalescent COVID-19.

The table lists this clone with a few counts. This chain joins TRBV2 and TRBJ2-7; D may be TRBD2 (5 bases). CDR1 is SNHLY, CDR2 FYNNEI, per germline. The CDR3 has 13 residues. V lost 2 bases to trimming and J lost 6 bases, with 11 bases between them. CDR3: CASSETGIGEQYF. The CDR3 DNA is TGTGCCAGCAGTGAAACGGGGATCGGCGAGCAGTACTTC.

As for this clone: Given a much more abundant clone one base away, this may be a read error. The chain carries TRBV11-1 and TRBJ1-1; TRBD1 matches at 8 bases. From germline, CDR1 is SGHAT and CDR2 FQDESV (reference sequence). This CDR3 spans 14 amino acids. The V gene end was trimmed by 5 bases and the J gene end by 1 base; junction bases not matched to a gene: 3. The CDR3 sequence is CASSAGQENTEAFF. The CDR3 coding sequence is TGTGCCAGCAGCGCGGGACAGGAGAACACTGAAGCTTTCTTT.

The chain combines TRBV7-8 with TRBJ2-3; D ambiguous. This CDR3 is built from 13 residues. Germline assignment: CDR1 SGHVS and CDR2 FQNEAQ. The V and J ends lost 4 bases and 6 bases respectively, with 11 bases between them. The CDR3 is CASSSYPVDTQYF. The CDR3 DNA reads as TGTGCCAGCAGCTCCTACCCTGTGGATACGCAGTATTTT.

The chain recombines TRBV3-1 (or the pseudogene TRBV3-2) with TRBJ2-5; the match to TRBD1 covers 8 bases. This CDR3 is built from 16 residues. Germline CDR1 and CDR2: LGHDT and YNNKEL (reference sequence). V dropped 1 base and J dropped 2; count of bases not matched to a gene: 6. The chain's CDR3 is CASSQGTGGLQETQYF. In DNA, the CDR3 is TGTGCCAGCAGCCAAGGTACAGGGGGTTTACAAGAGACCCAGTACTTC.

This clone has a handful of counts. This chain uses TRBV2 with TRBJ2-1; D gene ambiguous. Germline CDR1 and CDR2: SNHLY and FYNNEI. Trimming stripped 4 bases from V and 2 bases from J, with 12 bases between. This CDR3 is built from 15 residues. As DNA, the CDR3 is TGTGCCAGCAGTGTTGGGCCTGTGACCTACAATGAGCAGTTCTTC. The encoded protein is CASSVGPVTYNEQFF.

The chain couples TRBV21-1 to TRBJ2-7; no DNA check was done on the table's D call, TRBD2. TRBV21-1 is noted as a pseudogene. The CDR3 has 20 residues. CDR3 in amino acids: CASSKVFLAGGSKASYEQYF. The DNA for the CDR3 is TGTGCCAGCAGCAAAGTGTTCTTAGCGGGAGGGTCCAAGGCGTCCTACGAGCAGTACTTC.

The chain employs TRBV5-1 and TRBJ1-1; a possible D gene is TRBD1 (5 bases). The CDR3 contains 16 residues. CDR1 SGHRS and CDR2 YFSETQ come from the germline V gene. The V end lost 3 bases, the J end lost 4 bases, and 19 bases lay between the germline ends. The CDR3 is CASSSQGLVIGTEAFF. Written as DNA, the CDR3 is TGCGCCAGCAGCTCGCAGGGTCTTGTTATAGGCACTGAAGCTTTCTTT.

This sequence joins TRBV5-1 and TRBJ2-1; D is perhaps TRBD2 (8 bases). Looked up from germline, CDR1 is SGHRS and CDR2 is YFSETQ. Trimming stripped 0 bases from V and 6 bases from J, with 13 bases between. The CDR3 sequence is 15 residues long. The CDR3: CASSLVAGQSNEQFF. CDR3 sequence (DNA): TGCGCCAGCAGCTTGGTAGCGGGACAGTCCAATGAGCAGTTCTTC.

V gene TRBV6-5 combines with J gene TRBJ2-7; 9 bases agree with TRBD2. Germline lookup yields CDR1 MNHEY and CDR2 SVGAGI. The CDR3 covers 15 residues. V gave up 2 bases and J gave up 3 bases; unmatched junction bases: 5. The CDR3 DNA reads TGTGCCAGCAGTTACGGGCTAGCGGGAAACTACGAGCAGTACTTC. Residues: CASSYGLAGNYEQYF.

The J gene is TRBJ2-2, the V gene TRBV10-3; 14 nucleotides align to TRBD2. Germline CDR1 is ENHRY and CDR2 is SYGVKD. The CDR3 runs to 17 residues. Unmatched junction bases numbered 3, after V lost 0 bases and J lost 6 bases. This CDR3 reads CAISESRLAGGPGELFF. CDR3 DNA sequence: TGTGCCATCAGTGAGTCGAGACTAGCGGGAGGGCCCGGGGAGCTGTTTTTT.

As regards this clone: One junction end does not reproduce the germline sequence, and a read error may be involved. The V call is TRBV6-2 or TRBV6-3, the J call TRBJ2-4; 12 bases are a match to TRBD2. This CDR3 is built from 12 residues. Germline loops: CDR1 MNHEY, CDR2 SVGEGT. The CDR3 loop is CASSNRLAGARF. The CDR3 bases are TGTGCCAGCAGTAACCGACTAGCGGGAGCCAGGTTC.

The CDR3 sequence is CSVQKGVLYNEQFF. The CDR3 DNA reads as TGCAGCGTCCAAAAGGGGGTCTTATACAATGAGCAGTTCTTC. The V and J genes are TRBV29-1 and TRBJ2-1; maybe TRBD1 (6 bases). This CDR3 is 14 amino acids long. V shed 6 bases and J shed 4 bases, with 16 bases lying between them. Germline assignment: CDR1 SQVTM and CDR2 ANQGSEA.

This clone was picked up one time. The chain links TRBV7-2 to TRBJ2-7, with D perhaps matching TRBD1 (6 bases). The germline CDR1 and CDR2 sequences are SGHTA and FQGNSA. The V end lost 5 bases, the J end lost 5 bases, and 22 bases lay between the germline ends. The CDR3 is made up of 16 amino acids. CDR3 coding DNA: TGTGCCAGCAGCGCGGGTGCAGGGGTCGGATCCCACGAGCAGTACTTC. Amino acids: CASSAGAGVGSHEQYF.

V and J are TRBV2 and TRBJ1-6; weak D call: TRBD1 (5 bases). Trimming removed 5 bases at V and 5 bases at J, with 13 bases between. The V gene's germline CDR1 is SNHLY and CDR2 FYNNEI. The CDR3 runs 15 residues. CDR3 DNA sequence: TGTGCCAGCAGTCCCCGACAGACAGATAATTCACCCCTCCACTTT. This translates into CASSPRQTDNSPLHF.

Notes on this clone: Other DNA sequences of this sample code for an identical CDR3. The chain recombines TRBV5-1 with TRBJ2-6; D is unclear. The CDR3 consists of 15 residues. Germline CDR1 is SGHRS and CDR2 is YFSETQ. Deletions cut 1 base from V and 0 bases from J, with 5 bases between. The CDR3 DNA sequence: TGCGCCAGCAGCTTGCGCGGCTCTGGGGCCAACGTCCTGACTTTC. Translation gives CASSLRGSGANVLTF.

The CDR3 sequence: CASSPTTITDTQYF. The CDR3 DNA reads as TGTGCCAGCTCACCAACTACCATAACAGATACGCAGTATTTT. The chain links TRBV18 to TRBJ2-3; D uncertain. Per the germline V gene, CDR1 is KGHSH and CDR2 is LQKENI. With 2 bases removed from V and 3 bases from J, the gap between germline ends came to 9 bases. This CDR3 spans 14 amino acids.

This clone was detected only a few times. The chain carries TRBV28 and TRBJ1-5; D unclear. Germline V gene data show CDR1 as MDHEN and CDR2 as SYDVKM. CDR3 length: 16 amino acids. Trimming shortened V by 5 bases and J by 3 bases, and 17 bases separated the two germline ends. The CDR3 DNA sequence: TGTGCCAGCAGTGGAGCGAGGGAGTATGACAATCAGCCCCAGCATTTT. Translating gives CASSGAREYDNQPQHF.

V is TRBV7-9 and J is TRBJ1-6; 7 bases fit TRBD1. Germline V gives CDR1 SEHNR, CDR2 FQNEAQ (reference sequence). V lost 2 bases and J lost 11; bases outside the gene matches: 9. CDR3 length: 15 residues. For the CDR3, the DNA is TGTGCCAGCAGCTTAATGACAGGGTCTCTCCCACCCCTCCACTTT. Residues: CASSLMTGSLPPLHF.

The V and J genes are TRBV24-1 and TRBJ1-1, with 7 bases aligning to TRBD1. Germline lookup yields CDR1 KGHDR and CDR2 SFDVKD. The CDR3 covers 14 residues. V lost 4 bases to trimming and J lost 7 bases; unmatched junction nucleotides: 8. The CDR3 reads CATSETTGKGEAFF. As DNA, the CDR3 is TGTGCCACCAGTGAGACGACAGGGAAGGGTGAAGCTTTCTTT.

This clone has a handful of counts. The J gene is TRBJ2-1, the V gene TRBV19, with 8 bases aligning to TRBD2. CDR1 LNHDA and CDR2 SQIVND come from the germline V gene (reference sequence). V shed 3 bases, J shed 7 bases, and the junction held 8 bases outside the gene matches. The CDR3 has 15 amino acids. CDR3 protein: CASSIQAGVLNEQFF. The CDR3 nucleotides read TGTGCCAGTAGTATTCAAGCGGGAGTACTGAATGAGCAGTTCTTC.

The genes are TRBV5-1 and TRBJ2-2, with a possible D match to TRBD1 (5 bases). Germline V gene sequence: CDR1 SGHRS, CDR2 YFSETQ. The CDR3 sequence is 13 residues long. V shed 5 bases and J shed 3 bases, with 8 bases lying between them. The CDR3 sequence is CASRQADTGELFF. The CDR3 region has the DNA TGCGCCAGCAGACAGGCAGACACCGGGGAGCTGTTTTTT.

V usage is TRBV6-5 and J usage is TRBJ1-2; TRBD1 matches at 10 bases. With V trimmed by 4 bases and J by 6 bases, 8 bases remained unmatched. The CDR3 is made up of 15 amino acids. Germline V gene sequence: CDR1 MNHEY, CDR2 SVGAGI. CDR3 residues: CASSSTPGQGHGYTF. The CDR3 DNA sequence: TGTGCCAGCAGTTCCACCCCGGGACAGGGGCATGGCTACACCTTC.

The chain carries TRBV27 and TRBJ2-1; the match to TRBD2 covers 10 bases. The ends lost 5 bases at V and 2 bases at J; junction bases unmatched: 6. Germline V lookup: CDR1 MNHEY, CDR2 SMNVEV (reference sequence). This CDR3 is built from 16 residues. Here the CDR3 DNA reads TGTGCCAGCAGTCCTCGGACTAGCGGAACCTACAATGAGCAGTTCTTC. Encoded protein: CASSPRTSGTYNEQFF.

The chain couples TRBV5-1 to TRBJ1-6; D possibly corresponds to TRBD1 (5 bases). The ends were cut back, 0 bases at V and 8 bases at J, with 12 bases in the middle. There are 15 residues in the CDR3. Germline assignment: CDR1 SGHRS and CDR2 YFSETQ. The CDR3 here is CASSLAGGVYSPLHF. CDR3 nucleotides: TGCGCCAGCAGCTTGGCCGGGGGGGTTTATTCACCCCTCCACTTT.

The chain uses TRBV19 and TRBJ1-5; 9 bases are shared with TRBD1. This CDR3 is 14 amino acids long. Germline loops: CDR1 LNHDA, CDR2 SQIVND (reference sequence). The ends lost 5 bases at V and 5 bases at J; junction bases unmatched: 4. The CDR3 region has the DNA TGTGCCAGTAGTGTACAGGGGGCCCATCAGCCCCAGCATTTT. Translation gives CASSVQGAHQPQHF.

This clone was counted a single time. The chain has TRBV5-6 and TRBJ1-3, with 8 bases matching TRBD1. The CDR3 has 16 amino acids. The V gene end was trimmed by 3 bases and the J gene end by 6 bases; junction bases not matched to a gene: 11. In germline, CDR1 is SGHDT, CDR2 YYEEEE. The CDR3 DNA follows: TGTGCCAGCAGCTGGCTGGTAGGACAGGGTCCAAACACCATATATTTT. Translated, it gives CASSWLVGQGPNTIYF.

The chain uses TRBV18 and TRBJ2-7; TRBD2 matches 7 bases. The germline CDR1 and CDR2 sequences are KGHSH and LQKENI. The length of the CDR3 is 15 residues. J gave up 3 bases and V 3 bases, and 8 bases lay outside the gene matches. The CDR3 here is CASSPPAGAGYEQYF. In DNA, the CDR3 is TGTGCCAGCTCACCCCCTGCGGGAGCTGGCTACGAGCAGTACTTC.

The chain employs TRBV5-1 and TRBJ2-5; possibly TRBD2 for D (6 bases). V was trimmed by 0 bases and J by 4 bases, leaving 13 bases between them. CDR1 and CDR2 (germline): SGHRS, YFSETQ. The CDR3 loop spans 15 amino acids. The CDR3 loop reads CASSLAGGLGETQYF. The CDR3 DNA sequence: TGCGCCAGCAGCTTGGCCGGGGGATTGGGAGAGACCCAGTACTTC.

This clone has only a few counts. The CDR3 spells CASSPSSVANVLTF. The CDR3 nucleotides read TGTGCCAGCTCACCAAGTTCGGTAGCCAACGTCCTGACTTTC. The chain employs TRBV18 and TRBJ2-6, with D hard to call. This CDR3 is built from 14 residues. V was cut by 2 bases and J by 7 bases, with 9 bases left in between. Germline V gene data show CDR1 as KGHSH and CDR2 as LQKENI.